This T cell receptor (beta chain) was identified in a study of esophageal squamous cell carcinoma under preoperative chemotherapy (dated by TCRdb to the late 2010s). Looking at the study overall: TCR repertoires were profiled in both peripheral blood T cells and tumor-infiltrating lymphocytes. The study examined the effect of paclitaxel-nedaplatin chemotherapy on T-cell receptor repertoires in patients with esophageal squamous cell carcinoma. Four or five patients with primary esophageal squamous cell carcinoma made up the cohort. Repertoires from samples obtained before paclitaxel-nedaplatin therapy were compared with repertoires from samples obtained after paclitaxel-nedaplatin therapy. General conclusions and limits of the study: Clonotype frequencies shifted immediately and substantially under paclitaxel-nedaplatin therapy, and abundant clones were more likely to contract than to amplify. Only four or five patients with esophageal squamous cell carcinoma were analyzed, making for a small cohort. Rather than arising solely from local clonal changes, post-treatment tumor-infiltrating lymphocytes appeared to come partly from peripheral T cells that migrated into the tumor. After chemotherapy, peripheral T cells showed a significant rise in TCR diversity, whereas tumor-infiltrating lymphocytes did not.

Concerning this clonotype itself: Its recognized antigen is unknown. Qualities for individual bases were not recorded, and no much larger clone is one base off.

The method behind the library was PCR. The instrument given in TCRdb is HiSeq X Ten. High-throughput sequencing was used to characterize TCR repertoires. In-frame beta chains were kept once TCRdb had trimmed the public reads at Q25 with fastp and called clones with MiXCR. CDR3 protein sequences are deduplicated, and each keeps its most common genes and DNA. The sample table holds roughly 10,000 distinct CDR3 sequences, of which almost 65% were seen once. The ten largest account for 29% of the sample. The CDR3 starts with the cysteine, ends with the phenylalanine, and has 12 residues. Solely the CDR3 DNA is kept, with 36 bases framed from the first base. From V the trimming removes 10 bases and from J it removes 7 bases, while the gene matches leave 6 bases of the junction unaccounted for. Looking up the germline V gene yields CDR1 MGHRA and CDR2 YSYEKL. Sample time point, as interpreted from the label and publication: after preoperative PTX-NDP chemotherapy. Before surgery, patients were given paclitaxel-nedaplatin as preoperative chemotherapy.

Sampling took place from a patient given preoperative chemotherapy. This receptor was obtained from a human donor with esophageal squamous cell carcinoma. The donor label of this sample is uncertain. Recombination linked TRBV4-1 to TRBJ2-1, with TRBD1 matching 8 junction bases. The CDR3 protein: CAIRTGWNEQFF. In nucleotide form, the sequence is TGCGCCATCAGGACAGGGTGGAATGAGCAGTTCTTC.